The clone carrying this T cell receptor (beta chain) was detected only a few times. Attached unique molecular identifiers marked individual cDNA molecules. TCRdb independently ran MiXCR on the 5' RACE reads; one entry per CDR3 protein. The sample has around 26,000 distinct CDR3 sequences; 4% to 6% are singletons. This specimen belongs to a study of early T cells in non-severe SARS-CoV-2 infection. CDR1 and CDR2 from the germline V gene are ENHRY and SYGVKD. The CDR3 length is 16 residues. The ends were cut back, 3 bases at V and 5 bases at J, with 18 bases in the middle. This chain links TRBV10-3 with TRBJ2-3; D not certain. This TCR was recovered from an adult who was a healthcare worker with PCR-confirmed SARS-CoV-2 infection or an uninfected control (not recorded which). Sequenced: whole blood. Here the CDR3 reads CAISDFRPPLRDTQYF. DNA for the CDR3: TGTGCCATCAGTGATTTTCGGCCCCCACTACGAGATACGCAGTATTTT.